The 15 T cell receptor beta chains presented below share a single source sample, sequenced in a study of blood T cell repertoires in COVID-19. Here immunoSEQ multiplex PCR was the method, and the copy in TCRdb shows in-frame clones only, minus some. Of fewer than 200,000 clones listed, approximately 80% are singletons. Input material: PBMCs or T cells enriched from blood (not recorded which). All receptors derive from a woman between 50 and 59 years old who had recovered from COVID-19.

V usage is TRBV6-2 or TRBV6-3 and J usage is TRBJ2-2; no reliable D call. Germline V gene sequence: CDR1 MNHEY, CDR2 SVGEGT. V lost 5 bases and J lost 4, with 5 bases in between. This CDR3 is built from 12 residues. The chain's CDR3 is CASSAVTGELFF. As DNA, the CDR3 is TGTGCCAGCAGTGCGGTCACCGGGGAGCTGTTTTTT.

The CDR3 region is CASSWTTRAPEVYEQYF. The CDR3 DNA sequence: TGTGCCAGCAGTTGGACGACTCGGGCGCCGGAGGTCTACGAGCAGTACTTC. The V and J genes are TRBV6-2 or TRBV6-3 and TRBJ2-7; possibly TRBD2 for D (5 bases). V was trimmed by 4 bases and J by 3 bases, leaving 22 bases between them. The length of the CDR3 is 17 residues. Germline assignment: CDR1 MNHEY and CDR2 SVGEGT.

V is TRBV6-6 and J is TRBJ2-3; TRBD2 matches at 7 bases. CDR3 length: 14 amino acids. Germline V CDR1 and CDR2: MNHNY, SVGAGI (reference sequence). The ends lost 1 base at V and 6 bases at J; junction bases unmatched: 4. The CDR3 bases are TGTGCCAGCAGTTACTACGGGAGGCCGGATACGCAGTATTTT. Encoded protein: CASSYYGRPDTQYF.

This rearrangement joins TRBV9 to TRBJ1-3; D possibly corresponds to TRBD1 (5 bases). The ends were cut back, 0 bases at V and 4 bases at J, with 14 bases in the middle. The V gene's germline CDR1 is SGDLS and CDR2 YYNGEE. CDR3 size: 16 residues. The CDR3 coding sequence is TGTGCCAGCAGCGTAGAAGGGGCAGGGTCAGGAAACACCATATATTTT. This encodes CASSVEGAGSGNTIYF.

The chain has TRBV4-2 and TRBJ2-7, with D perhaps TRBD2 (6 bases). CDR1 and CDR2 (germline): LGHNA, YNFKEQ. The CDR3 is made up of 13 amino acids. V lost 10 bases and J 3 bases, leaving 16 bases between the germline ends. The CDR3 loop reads CATGGNNDYEQYF. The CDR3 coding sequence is TGTGCCACCGGGGGAAACAACGACTACGAGCAGTACTTC.

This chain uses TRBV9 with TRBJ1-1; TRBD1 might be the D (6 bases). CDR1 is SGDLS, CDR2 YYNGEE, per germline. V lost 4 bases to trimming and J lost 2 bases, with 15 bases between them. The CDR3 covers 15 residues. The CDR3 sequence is CASSSQRTANTEAFF. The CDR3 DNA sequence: TGTGCCAGCAGCTCTCAGCGGACAGCTAACACTGAAGCTTTCTTT. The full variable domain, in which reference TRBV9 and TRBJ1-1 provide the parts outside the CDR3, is DSGVTQTPKHLITATGQRVTLRCSPRSGDLSVYWYQQSLDQGLQFLIQYYNGEERAKGNILERFSAQQFPDLHSELNLSSLELGDSALYFCASSSQRTANTEAFFGQGTRLTVV.

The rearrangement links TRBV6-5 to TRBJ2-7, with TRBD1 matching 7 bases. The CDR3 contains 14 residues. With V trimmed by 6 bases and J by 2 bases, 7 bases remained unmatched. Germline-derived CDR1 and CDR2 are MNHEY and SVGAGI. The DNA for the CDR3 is TGTGCCAGCAGACGAGGACAGGTCACCTACGAGCAGTACTTC. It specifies CASRRGQVTYEQYF.

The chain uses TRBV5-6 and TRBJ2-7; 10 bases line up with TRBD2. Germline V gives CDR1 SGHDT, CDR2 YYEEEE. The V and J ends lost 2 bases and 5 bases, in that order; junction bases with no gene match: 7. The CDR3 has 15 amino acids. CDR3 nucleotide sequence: TGTGCCAGCAGCTTACTGTCTAGCGGGAGTGACGAGCAGTACTTC. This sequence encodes CASSLLSSGSDEQYF. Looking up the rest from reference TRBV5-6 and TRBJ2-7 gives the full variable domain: DAGVTQSPTHLIKTRGQQVTLRCSPKSGHDTVSWYQQALGQGPQFIFQYYEEEERQRGNFPDRFSGHQFPNYSSELNVNALLLGDSALYLCASSLLSSGSDEQYFGPGTRLTVT.

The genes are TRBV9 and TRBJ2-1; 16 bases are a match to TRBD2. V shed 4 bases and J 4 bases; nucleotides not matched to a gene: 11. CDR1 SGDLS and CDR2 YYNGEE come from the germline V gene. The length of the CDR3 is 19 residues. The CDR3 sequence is CASSSSGTSGRGGYNEQFF. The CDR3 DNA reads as TGTGCCAGCAGCTCTTCCGGGACTAGCGGGAGGGGTGGATACAATGAGCAGTTCTTC.

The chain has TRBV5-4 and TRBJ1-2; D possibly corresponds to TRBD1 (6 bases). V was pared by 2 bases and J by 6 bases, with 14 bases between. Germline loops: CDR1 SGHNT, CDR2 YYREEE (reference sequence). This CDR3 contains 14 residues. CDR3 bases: TGTGCCAGCAGCTTAAAACAGGGAGGGCATGGCTACACCTTC. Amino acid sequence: CASSLKQGGHGYTF.

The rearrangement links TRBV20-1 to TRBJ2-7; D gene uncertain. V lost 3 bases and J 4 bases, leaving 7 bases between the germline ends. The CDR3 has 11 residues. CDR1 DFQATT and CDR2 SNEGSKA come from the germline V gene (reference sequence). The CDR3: CSASALYEQYF. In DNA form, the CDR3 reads TGCAGTGCTAGCGCGTTGTACGAGCAGTACTTC.

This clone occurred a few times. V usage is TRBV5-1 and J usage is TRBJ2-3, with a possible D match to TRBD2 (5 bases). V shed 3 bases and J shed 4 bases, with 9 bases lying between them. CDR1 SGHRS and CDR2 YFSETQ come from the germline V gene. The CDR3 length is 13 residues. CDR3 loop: CASSYSGADTQYF. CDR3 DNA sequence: TGCGCCAGCAGCTACTCCGGGGCAGATACGCAGTATTTT. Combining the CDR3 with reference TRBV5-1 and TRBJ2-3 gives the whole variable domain KAGVTQTPRYLIKTRGQQVTLSCSPISGHRSVSWYQQTPGQGLQFLFEYFSETQRNKGNFPGRFSGRQFSNSRSEMNVSTLELGDSALYLCASSYSGADTQYFGPGTRLTVL.

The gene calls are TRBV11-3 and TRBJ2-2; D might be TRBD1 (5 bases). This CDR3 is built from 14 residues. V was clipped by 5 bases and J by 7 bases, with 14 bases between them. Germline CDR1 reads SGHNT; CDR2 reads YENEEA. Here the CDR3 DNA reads TGTGCCAGCAGCCTTTCAGGGTCGGTCGGGGAGCTGTTTTTT. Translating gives CASSLSGSVGELFF.

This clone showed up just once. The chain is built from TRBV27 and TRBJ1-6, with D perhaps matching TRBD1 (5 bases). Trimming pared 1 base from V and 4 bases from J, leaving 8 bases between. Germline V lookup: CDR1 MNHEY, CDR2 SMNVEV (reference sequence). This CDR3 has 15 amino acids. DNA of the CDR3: TGTGCCAGCAGTTTATTCGGGGGGTATAATTCACCCCTCCACTTT. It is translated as CASSLFGGYNSPLHF.

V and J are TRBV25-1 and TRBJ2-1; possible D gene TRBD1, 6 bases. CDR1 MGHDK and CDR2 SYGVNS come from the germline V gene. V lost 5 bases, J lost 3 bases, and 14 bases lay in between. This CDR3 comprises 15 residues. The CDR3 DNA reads TGTGCCAGCAGTCCACAGGGTTCCGGCTACAATGAGCAGTTCTTC. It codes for CASSPQGSGYNEQFF. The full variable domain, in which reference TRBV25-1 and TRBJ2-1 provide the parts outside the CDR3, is EADIYQTPRYLVIGTGKKITLECSQTMGHDKMYWYQQDPGMELHLIHYSYGVNSTEKGDLSSESTVSRIRTEHFPLTLESARPSHTSQYLCASSPQGSGYNEQFFGPGTRLTVL.